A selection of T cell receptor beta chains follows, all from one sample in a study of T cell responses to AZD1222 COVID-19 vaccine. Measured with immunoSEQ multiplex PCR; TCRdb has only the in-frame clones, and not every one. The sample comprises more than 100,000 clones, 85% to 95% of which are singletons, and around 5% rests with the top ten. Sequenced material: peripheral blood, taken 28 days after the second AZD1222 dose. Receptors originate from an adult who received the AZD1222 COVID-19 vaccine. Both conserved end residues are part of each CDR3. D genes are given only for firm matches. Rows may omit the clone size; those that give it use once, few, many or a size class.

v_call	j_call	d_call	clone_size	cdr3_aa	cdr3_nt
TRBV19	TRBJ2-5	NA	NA	CASGSAGGETQYF	TGTGCCAGTGGATCCGCCGGTGGTGAGACCCAGTACTTC
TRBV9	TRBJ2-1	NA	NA	CASSLSPGHEQFF	TGTGCCAGCAGCCTCTCCCCGGGGCATGAGCAGTTCTTC
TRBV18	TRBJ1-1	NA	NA	CASSLREQEAGEAFF	TGTGCCAGCTCACTCCGGGAACAGGAGGCTGGAGAAGCTTTCTTT
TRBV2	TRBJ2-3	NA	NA	CATRDSGRDTQYF	TGTGCCACACGGGACTCGGGTCGGGATACGCAGTATTTT
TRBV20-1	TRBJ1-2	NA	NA	CSASPTGTNYGYTF	TGCAGTGCTAGTCCTACAGGGACTAACTATGGCTACACCTTC
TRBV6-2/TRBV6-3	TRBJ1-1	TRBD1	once	CASSPFLGGTGVNTEAFF	TGTGCCAGCAGTCCCTTTCTAGGAGGGACAGGGGTGAACACTGAAGCTTTCTTT
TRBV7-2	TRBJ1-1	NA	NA	CASTGGGAWNTEAFF	TGTGCCAGCACCGGAGGGGGGGCGTGGAACACTGAAGCTTTCTTT
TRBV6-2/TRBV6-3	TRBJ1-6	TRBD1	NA	CASSTGTGGSLGNSPLHF	TGTGCCAGCAGTACTGGGACAGGAGGTTCGCTTGGTAATTCACCCCTCCACTTT
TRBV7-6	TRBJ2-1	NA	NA	CASSSGPEEFF	TGTGCCAGCAGCTCGGGGCCCGAAGAGTTCTTC
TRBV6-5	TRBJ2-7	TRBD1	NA	CASRDTWTGSYEQYF	TGTGCCAGCAGAGACACCTGGACAGGTTCCTACGAGCAGTACTTC
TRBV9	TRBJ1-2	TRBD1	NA	CASSVAEGQGSGYTF	TGTGCCAGCAGCGTAGCGGAGGGACAGGGTTCTGGCTACACCTTC
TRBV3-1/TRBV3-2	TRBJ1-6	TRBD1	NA	CASSQDFGSGDRSSPLHF	TGTGCCAGCAGCCAAGATTTCGGGAGCGGGGACAGGTCCTCACCCCTCCACTTT
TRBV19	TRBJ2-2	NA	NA	CASSRLPAPGVTGELFF	TGTGCCAGTAGTAGACTCCCGGCCCCGGGGGTCACCGGGGAGCTGTTTTTT
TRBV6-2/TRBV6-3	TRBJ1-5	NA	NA	CASSRGGLKRSQPQHF	TGTGCCAGCAGTCGCGGGGGACTGAAGCGGAGTCAGCCCCAGCATTTT
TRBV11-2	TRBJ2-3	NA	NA	CASSFPGADTQYF	TGTGCCAGCAGCTTCCCGGGCGCGGATACGCAGTATTTT